This TCR beta chain was found in a study of blood T cells in healthy people across ages. Study-wide background: When template switching was applied, about one barcoded beta molecule was captured per two T cells.

The authors ran a second PCR of 7 to 11 cycles using a sample-barcoded 5' primer and a J-beta primer mix. TCRdb independently ran MiXCR on the 5' RACE reads; one entry per CDR3 protein. The table records 1.5 million to 2 million distinct CDR3 sequences, roughly 28% of them present only once. Only a few counts were recorded for this clonotype. Germline V gene data show CDR1 as MNHEY and CDR2 as SMNVEV (reference sequence). Losses at the gene ends were 0 bases for V and 4 bases for J; bases not matched to a gene: 11. CDR3 length: 17 residues. V gene TRBV27 combines with J gene TRBJ2-7; 8 bases map to TRBD1. This receptor was obtained from a woman aged 25 to 39 in good health. The specimen sequenced was blood. DNA of the CDR3: TGTGCCAGCAGTTTATCAGCCCGGCCAGGGGGCAGATACGAGCAGTACTTC. It is translated as CASSLSARPGGRYEQYF.